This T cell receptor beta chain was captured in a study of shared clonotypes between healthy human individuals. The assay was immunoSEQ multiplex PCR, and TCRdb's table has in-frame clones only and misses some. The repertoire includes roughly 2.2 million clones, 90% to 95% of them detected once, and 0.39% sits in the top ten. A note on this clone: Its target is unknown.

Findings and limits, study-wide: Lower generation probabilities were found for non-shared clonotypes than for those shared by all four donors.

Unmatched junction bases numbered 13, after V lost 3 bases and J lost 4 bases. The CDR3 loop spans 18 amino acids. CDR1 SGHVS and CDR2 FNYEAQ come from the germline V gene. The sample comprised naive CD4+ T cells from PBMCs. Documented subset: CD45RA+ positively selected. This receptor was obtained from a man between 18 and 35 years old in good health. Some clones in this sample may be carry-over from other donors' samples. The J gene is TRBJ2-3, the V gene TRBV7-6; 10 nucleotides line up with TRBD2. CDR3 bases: TGTGCCAGCAGCTTTATGCTGGCTAGCGGGAGTGTTGCAGATACGCAGTATTTT. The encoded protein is CASSFMLASGSVADTQYF.